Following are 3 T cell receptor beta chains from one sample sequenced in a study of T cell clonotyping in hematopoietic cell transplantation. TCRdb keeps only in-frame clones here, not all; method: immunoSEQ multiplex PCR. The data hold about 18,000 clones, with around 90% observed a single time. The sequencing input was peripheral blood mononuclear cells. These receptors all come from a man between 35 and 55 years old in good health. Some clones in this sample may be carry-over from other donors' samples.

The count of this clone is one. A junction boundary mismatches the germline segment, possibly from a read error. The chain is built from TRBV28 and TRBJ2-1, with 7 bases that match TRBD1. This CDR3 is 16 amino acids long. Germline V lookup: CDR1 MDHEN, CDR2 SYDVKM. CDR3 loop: CASSPSGTEPYDEQFF. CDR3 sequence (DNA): TGTGCCAGCAGTCCATCCGGGACAGAGCCCTACGATGAGCAGTTCTTC.

The CDR3 loop reads CASSLGYTQYF. As DNA, the CDR3 is TGTGCCAGCAGCTTGGGATATACGCAGTATTTT. The chain couples TRBV7-2 to TRBJ2-3; D gene ambiguous. CDR3 size: 11 residues. Germline CDR1 is SGHTA and CDR2 is FQGNSA. The V end lost 3 bases, the J end lost 7 bases, and 5 bases lay between the germline ends.

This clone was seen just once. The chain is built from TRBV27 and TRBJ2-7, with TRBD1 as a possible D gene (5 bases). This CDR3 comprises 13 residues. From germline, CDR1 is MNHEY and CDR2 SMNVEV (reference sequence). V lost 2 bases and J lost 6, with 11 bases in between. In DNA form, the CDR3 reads TGTGCCAGCAGTTTACAGGGTGCCGGCGAGCAGTACTTC. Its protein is CASSLQGAGEQYF.